These T cell receptor beta chains were read from a single sample in a study of a mutant IDH1 vaccine in newly diagnosed glioma. TCRdb's table, derived via immunoSEQ multiplex PCR, lists solely in-frame clones and lacks some. The top ten clones hold 11% of a sample with fewer than 35,000 clones, around 58% of them seen once. Antigens of these TCRs are unknown. The sample consisted of PBMCs, taken from a glioma patient whose treatment included an IDH1 peptide vaccine. These receptors were taken from a woman aged 18-29 years with glioma. Both conserved end residues are part of each CDR3. A D gene is named only where the DNA matches it firmly. Some rows have no size entry. The others give once, few or many, or a class for an expanded clone.

>-|TRBV5-1|TRBJ1-1|-
TGCGCCAGCAGCCGGGCAGGGGTGATTTTTTGGGACACTGAAGCTTTCTTT
CASSRAGVIFWDTEAFF
>-|TRBV7-9|TRBJ1-5|-
TGTGCCAGCAGCTGGCCGGGACACAGTAGCAATCAGCCCCAGCATTTT
CASSWPGHSSNQPQHF
>-|TRBV2|TRBJ2-5|TRBD2
TGTGCCAGCAGTGAAGGGGTACTAGCGCGGTACCAAGAGACCCAGTACTTC
CASSEGVLARYQETQYF
>few|TRBV30|TRBJ1-6|TRBD1
TGTGCCTGGAGTGGCACAGGGGGCTCAAAGGCCCTCCACTTT
CAWSGTGGSKALHF
>-|TRBV10-3|TRBJ2-1|TRBD2
TGTGCCATCAGAAGCGGGGAGACTTACAATGAGCAGTTCTTC
CAIRSGETYNEQFF
>-|TRBV2|TRBJ2-3|-
TGTGCCAGCAGTATAGCGCGAAACACAGATACGCAGTATTTT
CASSIARNTDTQYF
>few|TRBV19|TRBJ2-1|TRBD1
TGTGCCAGTAGTATCGCGGGACAGGTCTACAATGAGCAGTTCTTC
CASSIAGQVYNEQFF
>-|TRBV4-1|TRBJ1-2|TRBD1
TGCGCCAGCAGCCAAGATCGGGACAGGGGTGGCTACACCTTC
CASSQDRDRGGYTF
>-|TRBV2|TRBJ1-2|-
TGTGCCAGCAGTGAGGCAGGTTCGGGGTCTGGCTACACCTTC
CASSEAGSGSGYTF
>-|TRBV10-3|TRBJ1-1|TRBD1
TGTGCCATCAGTGAGACCACGGGACAGGGGAACACTGAAGCTTTCTTT
CAISETTGQGNTEAFF
>-|TRBV18|TRBJ1-5|-
TGTGCCAGCTCACCCCTGGGGGGGCCTCAGCCCCAGCATTTT
CASSPLGGPQPQHF
>-|TRBV20-1|TRBJ2-1|-
TGCAGTGCTGAGACATACAATGAGCAGTTCTTC
CSAETYNEQFF
>-|TRBV18|TRBJ1-4|-
TGTGCCAGCTCACCACCTGGTGAAAGGGAAAAACTGTTTTTT
CASSPPGEREKLFF
>-|TRBV19|TRBJ1-1|TRBD1
TGTGCCAGTAGGTTTTGGGTTGGGACAGGAGACACTGAAGCTTTCTTT
CASRFWVGTGDTEAFF
>-|TRBV7-6|TRBJ2-3|TRBD1
TGTGCCAGCAGCTCATTATTCCGACAGGGGTTCTCAACAGATACGCAGTATTTT
CASSSLFRQGFSTDTQYF
>-|TRBV7-8|TRBJ1-6|TRBD1
TGTGCCAGCAGCGAAACACAGGGGAGGACCTATAATTCACCCCTCCACTTT
CASSETQGRTYNSPLHF
>-|TRBV27|TRBJ2-7|TRBD1
TGTGCCAGCAGTTTACGGGACAGGTACGAGCAGTACTTC
CASSLRDRYEQYF
>-|TRBV5-1|TRBJ2-7|TRBD2
TGCGCCAGCAGCTACCTAGCGGGGGGGAGCTCCTACGAGCAGTACTTC
CASSYLAGGSSYEQYF
>-|TRBV19|TRBJ2-3|TRBD2
TGTGCCAGTAGTATTCGGTCGGCGGGAGAGCTCCCAGATACGCAGTATTTT
CASSIRSAGELPDTQYF
>-|TRBV6-6|TRBJ2-3|-
TGTGCCAGCAGTTACTCTCAGGCTAGCACAGATACGCAGTATTTT
CASSYSQASTDTQYF